This T cell receptor beta chain was retrieved from a study of shared clonotypes between healthy human individuals. Study-wide context: Used for every donor were three CD4 naive, three CD4 memory, two CD8 naive and one CD8 memory plate. Findings and caveats of the study: Lower generation probabilities were found for non-shared clonotypes than for those shared by all four donors. Naive CD4 clonotypes were shared across a few donors at roughly 4.6%.

Naive-designated CD8 cells lacked CD45RO, were positively enriched for CCR7, and omitted terminally differentiated effector memory CD45RA+ cells. Losses at the gene ends were 5 bases for V and 3 bases for J; bases not matched to a gene: 12. The CDR3 is 17 residues long. Germline-derived CDR1 and CDR2 are SGHTA and FQGTGA. To note about this clone: Its antigen is unidentified.

Genomic DNA from each subset was divided evenly over several immunoSEQ plates. The repertoire was sequenced with immunoSEQ multiplex PCR; TCRdb's copy has only in-frame clones and lacks some. This table has around 1,900,000 clones, just over 90% appearing once. Sequencing was carried out using naive CD8+ T cells from PBMCs. This chain links TRBV7-3 with TRBJ2-1; TRBD2 aligns across 8 bases. This TCR was recovered from a man in his late teens or twenties in good health. Some clones in this sample may be carry-over from other donors' samples. The CDR3 loop reads CASSLLSGTSNYNEQFF. CDR3 DNA: TGTGCCAGCAGCCTCCTTTCCGGGACTAGTAACTACAATGAGCAGTTCTTC.